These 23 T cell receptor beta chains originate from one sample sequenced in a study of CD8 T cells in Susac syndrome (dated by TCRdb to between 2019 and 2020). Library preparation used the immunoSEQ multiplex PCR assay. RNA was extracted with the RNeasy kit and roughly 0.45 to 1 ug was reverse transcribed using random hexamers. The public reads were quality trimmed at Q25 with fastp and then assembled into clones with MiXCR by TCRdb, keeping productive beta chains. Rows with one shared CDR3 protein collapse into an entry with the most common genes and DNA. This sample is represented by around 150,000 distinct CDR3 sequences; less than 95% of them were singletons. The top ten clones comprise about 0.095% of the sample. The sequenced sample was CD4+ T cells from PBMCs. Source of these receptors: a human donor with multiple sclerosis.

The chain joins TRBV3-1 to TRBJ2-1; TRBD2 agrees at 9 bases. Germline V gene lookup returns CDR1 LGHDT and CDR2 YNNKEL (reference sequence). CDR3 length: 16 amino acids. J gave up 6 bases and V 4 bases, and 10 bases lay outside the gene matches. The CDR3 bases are TGTGCCAGCAGCCCCTTGGCGGGAGGGAGGGCCAATGAGCAGTTCTTC. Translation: CASSPLAGGRANEQFF.

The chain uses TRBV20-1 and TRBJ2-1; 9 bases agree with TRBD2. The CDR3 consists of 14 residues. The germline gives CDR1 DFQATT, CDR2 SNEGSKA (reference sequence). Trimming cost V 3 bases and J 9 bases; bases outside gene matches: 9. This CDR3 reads CSARVAGALSEQFF. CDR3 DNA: TGCAGTGCTAGGGTAGCGGGGGCCTTGAGTGAGCAGTTCTTC.

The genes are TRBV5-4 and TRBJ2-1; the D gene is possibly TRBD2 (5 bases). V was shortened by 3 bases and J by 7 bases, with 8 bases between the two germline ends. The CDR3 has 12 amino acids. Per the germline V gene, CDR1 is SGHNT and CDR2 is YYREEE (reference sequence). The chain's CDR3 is CASSWTANEQFF. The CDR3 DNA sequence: TGTGCCAGCAGCTGGACTGCGAATGAGCAGTTCTTC.

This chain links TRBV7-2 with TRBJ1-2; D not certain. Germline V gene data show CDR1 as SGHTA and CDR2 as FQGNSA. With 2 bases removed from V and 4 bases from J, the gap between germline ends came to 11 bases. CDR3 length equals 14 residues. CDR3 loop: CASSLSSGPYGYTF. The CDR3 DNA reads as TGTGCCAGCAGCTTATCGTCAGGACCCTATGGCTACACCTTC.

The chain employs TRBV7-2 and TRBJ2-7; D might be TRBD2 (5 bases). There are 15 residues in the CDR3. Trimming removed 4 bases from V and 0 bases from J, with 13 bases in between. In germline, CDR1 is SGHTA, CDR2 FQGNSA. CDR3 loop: CASSSIALSSYEQYF. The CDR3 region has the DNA TGTGCCAGCAGCTCGATAGCGCTTAGCTCCTACGAGCAGTACTTC.

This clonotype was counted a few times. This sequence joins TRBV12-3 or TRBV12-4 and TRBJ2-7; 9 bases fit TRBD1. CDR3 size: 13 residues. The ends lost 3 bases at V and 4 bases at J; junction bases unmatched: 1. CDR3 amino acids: CASSLGQGYEQYF. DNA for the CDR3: TGTGCCAGCAGTTTGGGACAGGGTTACGAGCAGTACTTC.

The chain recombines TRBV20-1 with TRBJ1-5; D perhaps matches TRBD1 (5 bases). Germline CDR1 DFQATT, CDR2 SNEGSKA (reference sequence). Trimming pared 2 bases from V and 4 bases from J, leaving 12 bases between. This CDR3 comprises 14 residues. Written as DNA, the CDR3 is TGCAGTGCTAGACCCACGGGGGGGAATCAGCCCCAGCATTTT. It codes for CSARPTGGNQPQHF.

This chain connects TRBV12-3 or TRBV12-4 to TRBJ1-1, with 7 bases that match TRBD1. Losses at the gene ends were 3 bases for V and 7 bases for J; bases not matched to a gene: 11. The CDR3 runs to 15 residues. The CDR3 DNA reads TGTGCCAGCAGTTTGATGGACAGGTCATTAAGTGAAGCTTTCTTT. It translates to CASSLMDRSLSEAFF.

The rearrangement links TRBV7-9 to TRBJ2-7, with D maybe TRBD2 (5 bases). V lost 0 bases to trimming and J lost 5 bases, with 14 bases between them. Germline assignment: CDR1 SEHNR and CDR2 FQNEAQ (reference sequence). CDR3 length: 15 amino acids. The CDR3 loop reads CASSLALTRSNEQYF. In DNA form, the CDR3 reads TGTGCCAGCAGCTTAGCGCTAACTAGGAGTAACGAGCAGTACTTC. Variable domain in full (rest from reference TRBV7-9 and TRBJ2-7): DTGVSQNPRHKITKRGQNVTFRCDPISEHNRLYWYRQTLGQGPEFLTYFQNEAQLEKSRLLSDRFSAERPKGSFSTLEIQRTEQGDSAMYLCASSLALTRSNEQYFGPGTRLTVT.

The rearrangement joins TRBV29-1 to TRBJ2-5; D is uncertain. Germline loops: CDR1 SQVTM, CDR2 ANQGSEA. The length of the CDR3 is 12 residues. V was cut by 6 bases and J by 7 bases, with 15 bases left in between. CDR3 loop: CSVDRVPGTQYF. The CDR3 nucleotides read TGCAGCGTGGACCGGGTCCCTGGGACCCAGTACTTC.

CDR3 sequence: CASSYGPGSGNTIYF. In DNA form, the CDR3 reads TGTGCCAGCAGTTATGGCCCCGGCTCTGGAAACACCATATATTTT. The V call is TRBV27, the J call TRBJ1-3; unclear D gene. The CDR3 has 15 residues. Deletions cut 4 bases from V and 0 bases from J, with 10 bases between. Germline assignment: CDR1 MNHEY and CDR2 SMNVEV (reference sequence).

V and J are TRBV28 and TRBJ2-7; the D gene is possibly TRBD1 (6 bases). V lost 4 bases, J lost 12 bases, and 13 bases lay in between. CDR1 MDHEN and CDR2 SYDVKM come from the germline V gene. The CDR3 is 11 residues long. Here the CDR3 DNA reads TGTGCCAGCAGTTCAGGGGACCGACCGTACTTC. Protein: CASSSGDRPYF. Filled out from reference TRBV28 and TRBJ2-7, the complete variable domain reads DVKVTQSSRYLVKRTGEKVFLECVQDMDHENMFWYRQDPGLGLRLIYFSYDVKMKEKGDIPEGYSVSREKKERFSLILESASTNQTSMYLCASSSGDRPYFGPGTRLTVT.

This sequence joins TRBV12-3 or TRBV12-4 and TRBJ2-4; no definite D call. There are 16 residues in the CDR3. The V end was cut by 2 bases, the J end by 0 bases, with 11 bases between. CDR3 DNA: TGTGCCAGCAGTTTATATCTTGAGCTAGCCAAAAACATTCAGTACTTC. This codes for CASSLYLELAKNIQYF.

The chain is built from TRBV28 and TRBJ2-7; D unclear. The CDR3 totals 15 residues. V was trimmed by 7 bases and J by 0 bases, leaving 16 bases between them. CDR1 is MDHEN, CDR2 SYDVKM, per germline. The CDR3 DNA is TGTGCCAGCACCCCTTACCCGGTGAGCTCCTACGAGCAGTACTTC. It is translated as CASTPYPVSSYEQYF.

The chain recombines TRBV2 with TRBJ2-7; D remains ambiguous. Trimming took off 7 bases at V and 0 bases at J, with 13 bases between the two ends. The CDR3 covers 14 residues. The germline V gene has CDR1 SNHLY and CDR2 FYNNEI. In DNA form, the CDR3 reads TGTGCCAGCAAGGGTCGGATTGACTCCTACGAGCAGTACTTC. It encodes CASKGRIDSYEQYF.

The CDR3 nucleotides are TGCAGCGTGGCCAGGGGAGAGACCCAGTACTTC. This codes for CSVARGETQYF. The chain employs TRBV29-1 and TRBJ2-5, with a weak D call TRBD1 (6 bases). Germline V lookup: CDR1 SQVTM, CDR2 ANQGSEA. V was cut by 6 bases and J by 4 bases, with 9 bases left in between. This CDR3 is built from 11 residues.

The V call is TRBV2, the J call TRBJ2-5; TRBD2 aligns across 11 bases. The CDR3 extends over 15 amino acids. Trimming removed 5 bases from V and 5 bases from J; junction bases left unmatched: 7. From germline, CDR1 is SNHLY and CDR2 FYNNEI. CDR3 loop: CASSRGLAELETQYF. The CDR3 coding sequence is TGTGCCAGCAGTAGGGGACTAGCGGAGCTGGAGACCCAGTACTTC. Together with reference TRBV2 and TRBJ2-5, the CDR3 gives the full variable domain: EPEVTQTPSHQVTQMGQEVILRCVPISNHLYFYWYRQILGQKVEFLVSFYNNEISEKSEIFDDQFSVERPDGSNFTLKIRSTKLEDSAMYFCASSRGLAELETQYFGPGTRLLVL.

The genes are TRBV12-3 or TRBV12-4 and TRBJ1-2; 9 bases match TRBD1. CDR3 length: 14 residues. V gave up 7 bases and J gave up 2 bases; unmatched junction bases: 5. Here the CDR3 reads CASNPGTGNYGYTF. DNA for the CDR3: TGTGCCAGCAACCCCGGGACAGGGAACTATGGCTACACCTTC.

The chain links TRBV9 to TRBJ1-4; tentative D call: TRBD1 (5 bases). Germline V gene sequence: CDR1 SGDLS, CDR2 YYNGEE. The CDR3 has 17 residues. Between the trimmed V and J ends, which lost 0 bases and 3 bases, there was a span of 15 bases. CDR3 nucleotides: TGTGCCAGCAGCGTAGGGGGCGCGGCAAAGGCTAATGAAAAACTGTTTTTT. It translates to CASSVGGAAKANEKLFF.

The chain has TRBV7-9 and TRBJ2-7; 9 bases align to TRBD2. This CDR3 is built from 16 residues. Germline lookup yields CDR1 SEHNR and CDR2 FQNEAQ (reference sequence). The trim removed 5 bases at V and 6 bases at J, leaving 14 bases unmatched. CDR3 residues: CASSPGRGGRAVEQYF. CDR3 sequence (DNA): TGTGCCAGCAGCCCGGGGCGCGGCGGGAGGGCGGTCGAGCAGTACTTC.

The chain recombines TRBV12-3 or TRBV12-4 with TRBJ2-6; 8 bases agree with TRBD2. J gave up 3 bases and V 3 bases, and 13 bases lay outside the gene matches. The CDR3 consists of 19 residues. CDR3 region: CASSFRVIAGTGGANVLTF. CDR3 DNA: TGTGCCAGCAGTTTTAGGGTGATAGCGGGGACGGGTGGGGCCAACGTCCTGACTTTC.

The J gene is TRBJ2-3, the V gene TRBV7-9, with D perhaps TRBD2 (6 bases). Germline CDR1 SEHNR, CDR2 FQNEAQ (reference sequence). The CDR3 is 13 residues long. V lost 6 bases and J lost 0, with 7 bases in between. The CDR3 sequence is CASRRESTDTQYF. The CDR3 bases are TGTGCCAGCAGGCGGGAAAGCACAGATACGCAGTATTTT.

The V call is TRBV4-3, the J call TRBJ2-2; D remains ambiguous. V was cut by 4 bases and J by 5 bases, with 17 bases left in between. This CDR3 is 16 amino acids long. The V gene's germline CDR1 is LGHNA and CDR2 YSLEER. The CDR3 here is CASSPLLNSGTGELFF. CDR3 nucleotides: TGCGCCAGCAGCCCTCTCCTCAACTCCGGGACCGGGGAGCTGTTTTTT.